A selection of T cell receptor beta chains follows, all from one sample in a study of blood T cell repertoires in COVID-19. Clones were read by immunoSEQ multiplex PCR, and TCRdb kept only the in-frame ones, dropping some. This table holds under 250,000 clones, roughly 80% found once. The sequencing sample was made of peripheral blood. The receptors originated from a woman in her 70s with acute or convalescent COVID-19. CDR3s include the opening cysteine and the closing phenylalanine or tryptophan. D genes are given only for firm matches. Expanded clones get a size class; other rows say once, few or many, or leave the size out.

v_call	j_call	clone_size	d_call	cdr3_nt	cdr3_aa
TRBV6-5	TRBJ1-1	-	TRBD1	TGTGCCAGCAGCGACAGGGGTGTCACTGAAGCTTTCTTT	CASSDRGVTEAFF
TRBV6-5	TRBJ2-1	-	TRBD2	TGTGCCAGCAGCCACCCAGCGGGGGAGCAGTTCTTC	CASSHPAGEQFF
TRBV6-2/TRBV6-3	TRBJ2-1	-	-	TGTGCCAGCAGTCGGGTAAGCTCCTACAATGAGCAGTTCTTC	CASSRVSSYNEQFF
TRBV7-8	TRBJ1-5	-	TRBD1	TGTGCCAGCAGCCTAGTGCTGGGACAGGGGAAGAGCAATCAGCCCCAGCATTTT	CASSLVLGQGKSNQPQHF
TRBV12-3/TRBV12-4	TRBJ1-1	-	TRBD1	TGTGCCAGCAGTTCGGCAGGGGGTGTGAAGGCTTTCTTT	CASSSAGGVKAFF
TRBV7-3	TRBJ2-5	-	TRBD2	TGTGCCAGCAGCCCAGGACTAGCGGGGGAAAAAGAGACCCAGTACTTC	CASSPGLAGEKETQYF
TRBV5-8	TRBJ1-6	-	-	TGTGCCAGCAGCACGGCCCGGAGCTCCTATAATTCACCCCTCCACTTT	CASSTARSSYNSPLHF
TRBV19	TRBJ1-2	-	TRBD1	TGTGCCAGTAGGACAGGGCCCGCCTATGGCTACACCTTC	CASRTGPAYGYTF
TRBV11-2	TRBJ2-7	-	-	TGTGCCAGCAGCCGGGAGAGCTTCGGCGAGCAGTACTTC	CASSRESFGEQYF
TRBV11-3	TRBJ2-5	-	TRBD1	TGTGCCAGCAGCTTAGTGTCAGGGGGCCAAGAGACCCAGTACTTC	CASSLVSGGQETQYF
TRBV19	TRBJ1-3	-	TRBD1	TGTGCCAGTAGTTTCGGGACAGGCGAAGGAAACACCATATATTTT	CASSFGTGEGNTIYF
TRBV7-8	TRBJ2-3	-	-	TGTGCCAGCAGCTCCGCCGGGGTGCAAGCAGATACGCAGTATTTT	CASSSAGVQADTQYF
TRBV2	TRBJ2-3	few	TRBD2	TGTGCCAGCACCTCGCTAGCGGGGGCCTCACCGGCCAGTGGTACGCAGTATTTT	CASTSLAGASPASGTQYF
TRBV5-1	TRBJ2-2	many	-	TGCGCCAGCATCGCAGAAGACACCGGGGAGCTGTTTTTT	CASIAEDTGELFF
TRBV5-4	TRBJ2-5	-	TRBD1	TGTGCCAGCCACAGCCGAAGGACAGGGTTGGAGACCCAGTACTTC	CASHSRRTGLETQYF
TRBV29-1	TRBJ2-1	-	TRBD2	TGCAGCGTACTAGCGGGGGGAAATGAGCAGTTCTTC	CSVLAGGNEQFF
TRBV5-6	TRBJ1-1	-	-	TGTGCCGGCAGCTTGGACCAGGGTCCCTGGGCTTTCTTT	CAGSLDQGPWAFF
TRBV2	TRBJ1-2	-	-	TGTGCCAGCAGTGGGACAGAAAAGTCTTATGGCTACACCTTC	CASSGTEKSYGYTF
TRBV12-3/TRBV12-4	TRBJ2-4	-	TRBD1	TGTGCCAGCAGTTTAACAGGGGCAGAGTACTTC	CASSLTGAEYF
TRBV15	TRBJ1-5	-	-	TGTGCCACCAGCCGGGACACCCATCAGCCCCAGCATTTT	CATSRDTHQPQHF
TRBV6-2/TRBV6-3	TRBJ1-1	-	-	TGTGCCAGCATCCCGAGACAGAACACTGAAGCTTTCTTT	CASIPRQNTEAFF
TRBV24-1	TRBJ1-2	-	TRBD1	TGTGCCACCAGTGGACCTACCCAGGACAGGTACGATGGCTACACCTTC	CATSGPTQDRYDGYTF
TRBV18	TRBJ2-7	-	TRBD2	TGTGCCAGCTCATCCGGACTAGGCTACGAGCAGTACTTC	CASSSGLGYEQYF
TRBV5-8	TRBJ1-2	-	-	TGTGCCAGCAGCTTGCTGGCGGTTGACCTCTATGGCGGCTACACCTTC	CASSLLAVDLYGGYTF
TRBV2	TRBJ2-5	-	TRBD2	TGTGCCAGCAAGGGCGGGGGGGCCGAGACCCAGTACTTC	CASKGGGAETQYF
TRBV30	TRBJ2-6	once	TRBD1	TGTGCCTGGAGTGTTACAGGGGCTGGGGCCAACGTCCTGACTTTC	CAWSVTGAGANVLTF
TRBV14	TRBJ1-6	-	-	TGTGCCAGCAGCCAAGAAGTAGTAAATTCACCCCTCCACTTT	CASSQEVVNSPLHF
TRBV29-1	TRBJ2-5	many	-	TGCAGCGTTACACAGGGTGTCTTGGAGACCCAGTACTTC	CSVTQGVLETQYF
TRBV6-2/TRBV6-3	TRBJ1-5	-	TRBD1	TGTGCCAGCAGTTACCGGGACAGGGGAAATCAGCCCCAGCATTTT	CASSYRDRGNQPQHF
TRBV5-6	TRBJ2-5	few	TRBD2	TGTGCCAGCAGCCTAGGTGGAGCGGGGATTGGAGAGACCCAGTACTTC	CASSLGGAGIGETQYF
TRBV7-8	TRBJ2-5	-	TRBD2	TGTGCCAGCACCACTAGTGTCCTTGTGACTAGCCGCGAGGGCCAGTACTTC	CASTTSVLVTSREGQYF
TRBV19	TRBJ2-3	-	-	TGTGCCAGTAGGGCTAGCAGCACAGATACGCAGTATTTT	CASRASSTDTQYF
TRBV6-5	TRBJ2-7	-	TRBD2	TGTGCCAGCAGTTACTCGATACTAGCGGGTGATTACGAGCAGTACTTC	CASSYSILAGDYEQYF
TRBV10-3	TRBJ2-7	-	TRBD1	TGTGCCATCAGTGTATTTAGCGGGACAGGGGGCGAGCAGTACTTC	CAISVFSGTGGEQYF
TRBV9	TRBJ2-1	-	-	TGTGCCAGCAGCGTAGCACAGGATGGGTTTAATGAGCAGTTCTTC	CASSVAQDGFNEQFF
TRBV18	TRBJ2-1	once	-	TGTGCCAGCTCACCCCTTGGAGGGCTTGAGCAGTTCTTC	CASSPLGGLEQFF
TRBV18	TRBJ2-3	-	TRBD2	TGTGCCAGCTCACCGATGCGGGGGGGGGCCCCGGGAGATACGCAGTATTTT	CASSPMRGGAPGDTQYF